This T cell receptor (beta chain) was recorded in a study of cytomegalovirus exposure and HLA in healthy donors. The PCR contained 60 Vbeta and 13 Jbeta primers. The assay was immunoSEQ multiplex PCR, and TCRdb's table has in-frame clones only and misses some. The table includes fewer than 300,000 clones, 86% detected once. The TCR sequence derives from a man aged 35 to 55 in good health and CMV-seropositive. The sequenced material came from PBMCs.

DNA of the CDR3: TGTGCCAGCAGCTTAGCTTTCGTTATACAGAAATACAATGAGCAGTTCTTC. It specifies CASSLAFVIQKYNEQFF. The chain joins TRBV7-2 to TRBJ2-1; D gene uncertain. V shed 0 bases and J shed 4 bases, with 16 bases lying between them. The V gene's germline CDR1 is SGHTA and CDR2 FQGNSA. CDR3 length: 17 amino acids.